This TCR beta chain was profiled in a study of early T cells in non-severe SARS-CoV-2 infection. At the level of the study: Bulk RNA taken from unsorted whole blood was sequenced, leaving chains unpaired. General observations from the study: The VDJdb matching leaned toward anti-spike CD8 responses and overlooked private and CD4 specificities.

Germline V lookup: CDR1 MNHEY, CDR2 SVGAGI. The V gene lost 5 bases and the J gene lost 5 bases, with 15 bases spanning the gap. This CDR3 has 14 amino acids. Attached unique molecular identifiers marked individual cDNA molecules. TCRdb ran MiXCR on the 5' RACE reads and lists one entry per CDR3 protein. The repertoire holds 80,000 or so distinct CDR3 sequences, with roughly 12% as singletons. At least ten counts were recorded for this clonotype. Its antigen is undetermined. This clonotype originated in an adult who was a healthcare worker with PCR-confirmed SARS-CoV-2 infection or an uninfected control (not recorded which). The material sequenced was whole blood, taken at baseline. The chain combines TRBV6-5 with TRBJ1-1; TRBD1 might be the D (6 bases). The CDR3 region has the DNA TGTGCCAGCAGTCGGTCCCCTCAGGGGACTGAAGCTTTCTTT. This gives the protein CASSRSPQGTEAFF.